This T cell receptor (beta chain) was profiled in a study of T cell responses to AZD1222 COVID-19 vaccine. Method: immunoSEQ multiplex PCR; TCRdb's copy keeps in-frame clones and lacks some. This table has about 110,000 clones, approximately 90% appearing once. This CDR3 has 15 residues. Germline V lookup: CDR1 SGHNT, CDR2 YYREEE (reference sequence). V gave up 4 bases and J gave up 1 base; unmatched junction bases: 3. Points from the study as a whole: Regions left unmutated in variants are reportedly the target of nearly half of spike-specific TCRs. At study baseline, merely several AZD1222 recipients were seropositive.

Comments on this clone: Its target is unknown.

The TCR originated in an adult in good health. Sequenced here: peripheral blood, sampled on day 0 of MenACWY control vaccination. This chain joins TRBV5-4 and TRBJ2-2, with 8 bases identical to TRBD1. The CDR3 coding sequence is TGTGCCAGCAGCCTCACAGGGGGGAACACCGGGGAGCTGTTTTTT. It is translated as CASSLTGGNTGELFF.